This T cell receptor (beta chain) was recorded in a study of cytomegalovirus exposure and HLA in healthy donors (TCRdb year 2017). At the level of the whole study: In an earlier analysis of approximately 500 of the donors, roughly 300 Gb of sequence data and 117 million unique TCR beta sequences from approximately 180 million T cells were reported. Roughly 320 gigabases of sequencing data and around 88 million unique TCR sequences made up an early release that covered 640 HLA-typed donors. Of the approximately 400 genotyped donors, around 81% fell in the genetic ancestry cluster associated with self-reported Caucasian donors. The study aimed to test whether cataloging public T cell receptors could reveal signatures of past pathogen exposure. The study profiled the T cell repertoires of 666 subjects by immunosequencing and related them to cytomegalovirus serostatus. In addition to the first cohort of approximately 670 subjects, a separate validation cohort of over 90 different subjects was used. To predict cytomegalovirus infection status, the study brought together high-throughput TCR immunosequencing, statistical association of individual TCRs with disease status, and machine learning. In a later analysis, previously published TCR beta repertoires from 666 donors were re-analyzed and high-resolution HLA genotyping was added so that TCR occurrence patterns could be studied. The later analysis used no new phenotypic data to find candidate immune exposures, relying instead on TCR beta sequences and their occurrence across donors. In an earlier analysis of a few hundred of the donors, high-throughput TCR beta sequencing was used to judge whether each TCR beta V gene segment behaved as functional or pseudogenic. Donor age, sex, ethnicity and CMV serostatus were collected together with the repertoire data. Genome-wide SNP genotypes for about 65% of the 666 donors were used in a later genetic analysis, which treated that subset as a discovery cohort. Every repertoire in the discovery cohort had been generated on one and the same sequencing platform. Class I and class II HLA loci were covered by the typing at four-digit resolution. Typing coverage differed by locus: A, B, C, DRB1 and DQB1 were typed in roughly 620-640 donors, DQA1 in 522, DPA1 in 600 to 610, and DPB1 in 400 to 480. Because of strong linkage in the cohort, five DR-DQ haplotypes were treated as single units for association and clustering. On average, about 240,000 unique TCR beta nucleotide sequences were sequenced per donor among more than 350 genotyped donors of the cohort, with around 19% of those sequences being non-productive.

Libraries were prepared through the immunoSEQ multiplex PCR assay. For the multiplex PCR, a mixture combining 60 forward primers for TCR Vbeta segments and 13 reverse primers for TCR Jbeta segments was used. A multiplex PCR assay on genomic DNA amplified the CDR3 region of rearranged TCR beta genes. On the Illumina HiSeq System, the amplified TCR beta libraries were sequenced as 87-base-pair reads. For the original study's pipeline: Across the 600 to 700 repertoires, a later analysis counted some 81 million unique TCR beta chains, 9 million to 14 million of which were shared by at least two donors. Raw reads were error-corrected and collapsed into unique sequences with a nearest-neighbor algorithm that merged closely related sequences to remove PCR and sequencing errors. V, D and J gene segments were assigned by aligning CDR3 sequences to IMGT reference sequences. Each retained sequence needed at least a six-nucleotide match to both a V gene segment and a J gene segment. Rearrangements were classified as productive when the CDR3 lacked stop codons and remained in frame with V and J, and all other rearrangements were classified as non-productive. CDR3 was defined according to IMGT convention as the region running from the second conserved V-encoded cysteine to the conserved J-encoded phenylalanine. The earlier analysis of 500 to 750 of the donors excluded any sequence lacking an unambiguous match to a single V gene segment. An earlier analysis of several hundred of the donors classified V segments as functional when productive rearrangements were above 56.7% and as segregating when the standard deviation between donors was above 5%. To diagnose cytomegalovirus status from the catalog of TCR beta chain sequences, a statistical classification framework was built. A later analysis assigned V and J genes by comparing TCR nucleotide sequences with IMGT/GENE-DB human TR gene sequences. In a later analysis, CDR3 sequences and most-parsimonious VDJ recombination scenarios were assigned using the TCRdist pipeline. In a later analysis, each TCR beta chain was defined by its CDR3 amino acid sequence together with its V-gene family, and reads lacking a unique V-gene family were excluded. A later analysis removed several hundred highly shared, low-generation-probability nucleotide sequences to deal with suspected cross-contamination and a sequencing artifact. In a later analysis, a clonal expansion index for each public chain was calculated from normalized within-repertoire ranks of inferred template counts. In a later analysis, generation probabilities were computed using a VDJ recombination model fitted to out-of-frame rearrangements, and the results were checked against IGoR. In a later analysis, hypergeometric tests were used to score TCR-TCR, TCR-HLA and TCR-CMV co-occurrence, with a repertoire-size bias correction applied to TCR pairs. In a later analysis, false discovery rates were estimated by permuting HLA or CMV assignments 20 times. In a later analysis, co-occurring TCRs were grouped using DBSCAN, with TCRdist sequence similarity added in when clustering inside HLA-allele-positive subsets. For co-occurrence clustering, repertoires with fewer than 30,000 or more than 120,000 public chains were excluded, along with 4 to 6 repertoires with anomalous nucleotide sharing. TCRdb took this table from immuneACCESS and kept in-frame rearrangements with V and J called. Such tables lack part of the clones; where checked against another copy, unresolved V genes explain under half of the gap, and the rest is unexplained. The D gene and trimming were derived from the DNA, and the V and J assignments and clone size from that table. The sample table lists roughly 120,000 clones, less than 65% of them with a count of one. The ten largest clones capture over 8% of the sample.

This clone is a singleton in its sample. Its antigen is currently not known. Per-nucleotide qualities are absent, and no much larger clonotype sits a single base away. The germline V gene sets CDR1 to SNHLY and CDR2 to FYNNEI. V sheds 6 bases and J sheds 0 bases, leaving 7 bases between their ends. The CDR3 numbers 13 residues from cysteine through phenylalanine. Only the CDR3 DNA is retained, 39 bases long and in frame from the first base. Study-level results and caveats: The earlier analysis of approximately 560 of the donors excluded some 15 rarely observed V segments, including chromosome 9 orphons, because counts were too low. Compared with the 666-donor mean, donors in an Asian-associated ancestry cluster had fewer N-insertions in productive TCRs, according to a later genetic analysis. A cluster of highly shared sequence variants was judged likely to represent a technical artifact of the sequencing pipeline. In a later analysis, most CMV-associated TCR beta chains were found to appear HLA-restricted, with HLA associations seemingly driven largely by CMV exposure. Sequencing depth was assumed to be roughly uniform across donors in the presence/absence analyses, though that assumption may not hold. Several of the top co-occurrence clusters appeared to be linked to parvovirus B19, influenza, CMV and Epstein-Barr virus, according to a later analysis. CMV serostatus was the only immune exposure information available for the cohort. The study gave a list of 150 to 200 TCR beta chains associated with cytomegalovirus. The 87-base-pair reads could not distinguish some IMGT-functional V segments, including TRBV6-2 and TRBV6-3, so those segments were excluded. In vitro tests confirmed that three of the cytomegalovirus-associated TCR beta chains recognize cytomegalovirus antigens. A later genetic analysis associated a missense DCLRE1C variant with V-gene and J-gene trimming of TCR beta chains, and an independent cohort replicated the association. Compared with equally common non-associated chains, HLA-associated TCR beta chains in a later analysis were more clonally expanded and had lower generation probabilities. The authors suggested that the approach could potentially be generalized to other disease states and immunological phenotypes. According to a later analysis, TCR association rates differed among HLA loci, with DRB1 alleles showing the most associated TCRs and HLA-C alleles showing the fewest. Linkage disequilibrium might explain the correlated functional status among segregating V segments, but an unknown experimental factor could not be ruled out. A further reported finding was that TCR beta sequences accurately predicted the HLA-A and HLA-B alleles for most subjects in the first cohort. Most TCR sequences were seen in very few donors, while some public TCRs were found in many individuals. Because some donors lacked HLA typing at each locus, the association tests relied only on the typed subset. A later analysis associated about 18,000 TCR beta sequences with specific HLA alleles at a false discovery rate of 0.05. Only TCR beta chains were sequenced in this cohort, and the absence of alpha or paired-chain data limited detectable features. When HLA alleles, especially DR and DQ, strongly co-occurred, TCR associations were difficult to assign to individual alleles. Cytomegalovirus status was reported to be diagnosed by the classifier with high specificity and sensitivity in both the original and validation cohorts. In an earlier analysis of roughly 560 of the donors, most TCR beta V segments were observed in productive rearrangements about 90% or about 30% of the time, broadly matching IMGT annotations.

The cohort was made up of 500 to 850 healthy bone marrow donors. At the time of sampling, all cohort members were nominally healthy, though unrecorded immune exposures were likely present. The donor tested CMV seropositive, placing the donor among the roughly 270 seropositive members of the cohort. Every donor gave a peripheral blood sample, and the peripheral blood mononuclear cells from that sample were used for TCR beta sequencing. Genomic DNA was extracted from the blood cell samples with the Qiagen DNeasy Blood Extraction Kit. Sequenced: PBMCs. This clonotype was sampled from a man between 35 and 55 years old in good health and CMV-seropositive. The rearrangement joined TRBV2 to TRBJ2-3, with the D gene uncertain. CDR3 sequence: CASRAYSTDTQYF. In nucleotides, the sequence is TGTGCCAGCAGGGCTTATAGCACAGATACGCAGTATTTT. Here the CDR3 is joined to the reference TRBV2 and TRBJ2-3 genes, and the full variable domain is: EPEVTQTPSHQVTQMGQEVILRCVPISNHLYFYWYRQILGQKVEFLVSFYNNEISEKSEIFDDQFSVERPDGSNFTLKIRSTKLEDSAMYFCASRAYSTDTQYFGPGTRLTVL.